A single sample gave rise to the 8 T cell receptor beta chains below, sequenced in a study of T-cell reconstitution after alpha-beta-depleted transplantation in children. Preparation of the TCRbeta library used unique molecular identifiers. MiXCR was run by TCRdb on the PCR reads, yielding one entry per CDR3 protein. The sample lists 670,000 or so distinct CDR3 sequences, about 12% occurring once. Sequences were derived from PBMCs, sampled before TCRalphabeta/CD19-depleted stem cell transplant. The source of these receptors is a girl aged 2 to 10 with congenital amegakaryocytic thrombocytopenia, due to receive a stem cell transplant.

V usage is TRBV20-1 and J usage is TRBJ1-1; 10 positions match TRBD1. Germline values: CDR1 DFQATT, CDR2 SNEGSKA (reference sequence). V was clipped by 3 bases and J by 6 bases; unmatched bases: 7. The CDR3 covers 14 residues. The CDR3 coding sequence is TGCAGTGCTAGGGAGGACAGGGGGTCTCCTGAAGCTTTCTTT. This gives the protein CSAREDRGSPEAFF.

The J gene is TRBJ2-1, the V gene TRBV20-1, with 7 positions matching TRBD2. The length of the CDR3 is 13 residues. Germline V CDR1 and CDR2: DFQATT, SNEGSKA (reference sequence). V gave up 7 bases and J gave up 5 bases; unmatched junction bases: 8. The CDR3 DNA reads as TGCAGTGGCGACCCTAGCGGCGACAATGAGCAGTTCTTC. Protein: CSGDPSGDNEQFF.

This clonotype was recorded many times. The rearrangement uses TRBV6-5 and TRBJ2-1; 8 bases agree with TRBD2. CDR1 and CDR2 (germline): MNHEY, SVGAGI. This CDR3 is 16 amino acids long. Losses at the gene ends were 4 bases for V and 5 bases for J; bases not matched to a gene: 10. The DNA of the CDR3 is TGTGCCAGCAGTTCCTGGACTAGCTCCCCCAACAATGAGCAGTTCTTC. Its translation is CASSSWTSSPNNEQFF.

This clonotype was counted at least ten times. This rearrangement joins TRBV10-3 to TRBJ2-2; 9 bases align to TRBD1. Germline-derived CDR1 and CDR2 are ENHRY and SYGVKD. This CDR3 has 14 residues. The ends lost 7 bases at V and 6 bases at J; junction bases unmatched: 6. The DNA for the CDR3 is TGTGCCATCACTCCGGGACAGGGATCCGGGGAGCTGTTTTTT. Encoded protein: CAITPGQGSGELFF.

This clonotype showed up many times. This chain links TRBV5-1 with TRBJ1-5, with a tentative D call TRBD1 (5 bases). The germline V and J ends were trimmed by 4 bases and 5 bases, with 13 bases remaining between them. This CDR3 contains 14 residues. Looked up from germline, CDR1 is SGHRS and CDR2 is YFSETQ. Here the CDR3 DNA reads TGCGCCAGCAGCCCTCGGGGGTTAGATCAGCCCCAGCATTTT. It translates to CASSPRGLDQPQHF.

This clonotype was detected many times. The chain joins TRBV5-1 to TRBJ2-2; TRBD1 aligns across 8 bases. The CDR3 extends over 15 amino acids. CDR1 and CDR2 from the germline V gene are SGHRS and YFSETQ. The V gene end was trimmed by 0 bases and the J gene end by 6 bases; junction bases not matched to a gene: 4. CDR3: CASSLGTGRPGELFF. CDR3 DNA: TGCGCCAGCAGCTTGGGGACAGGGAGACCCGGGGAGCTGTTTTTT.

The chain carries TRBV20-1 and TRBJ1-2; 7 bases are shared with TRBD1. The CDR3 is made up of 14 amino acids. In germline, CDR1 is DFQATT, CDR2 SNEGSKA (reference sequence). V trimming: 6 bases; J trimming: 4 bases; junction bases outside the gene matches: 11. DNA for the CDR3: TGCAGTGCAGACACGGGACAGAGGGGCTATGGCTACACCTTC. Protein: CSADTGQRGYGYTF.

This clonotype was seen more than once but under ten times. One end of the junction is discordant with germline, which a read error may explain. The rearrangement joins TRBV12-3 or TRBV12-4 to TRBJ2-7, with D perhaps matching TRBD2 (6 bases). The CDR3 spans 14 residues. The CDR3 nucleotides are TGTGCCAGCAGAGGGCGGGGTATTTCCTTCGAGCAGTACTTC. This encodes CASRGRGISFEQYF.